The rows below give T cell receptor beta chains drawn from one sample of a study of blood T cell repertoires in COVID-19. Assay: immunoSEQ multiplex PCR; the TCRdb copy retains only in-frame clones and omits some. The sample records about 110,000 clones, roughly four fifths being singletons. Sample: peripheral blood. All receptors come from a woman aged 55-75 years with acute or convalescent COVID-19. Each CDR3 is given with its conserved first and last residue. Fields, in order: V gene, D gene, J gene, clone size, CDR3 DNA, CDR3 protein. D genes are given only for firm matches. Size is stated for part of the rows, as once, few or many counts, or as a class when the clone is expanded.

>TRBV24-1|.|TRBJ2-2|.
TGTGCCACCAGTGATACGACTAGGTCCGGGGAGCTGTTTTTT
CATSDTTRSGELFF
>TRBV7-3|.|TRBJ2-2|few
TGTGCCAGCAGCTCCAGACTTGACGGGGAGCTGTTTTTT
CASSSRLDGELFF
>TRBV30|.|TRBJ2-5|many
TGTGCCTGGAGTGTAGGACAGTACCCTGAAGGGACCCAGTACTTC
CAWSVGQYPEGTQYF
>TRBV4-3|TRBD1|TRBJ1-4|.
TGCGCCAGCAGCCAAGGTCCCGACAGGGGCAATGAAAAACTGTTTTTT
CASSQGPDRGNEKLFF
>TRBV5-6|TRBD2|TRBJ2-3|.
TGTGCCAGCAGCTTGAATTCCCTAGCGGGGCTCGGGAATACGCAGTATTTT
CASSLNSLAGLGNTQYF
>TRBV11-2|TRBD2|TRBJ2-7|.
TGTGCCAGCAGCCCCACGGGGCGGGGGGGCCGGTACGAGCAGTACTTC
CASSPTGRGGRYEQYF
>TRBV7-2|.|TRBJ1-5|once
TGTGCCAGCAGCTTAAGGGGGGCGGGGGCTCAGCCCCAGCATTTT
CASSLRGAGAQPQHF
>TRBV19|.|TRBJ2-3|few
TGTGCCAGTAGTAAGGGGGTCCGCACAGATACGCAGTATTTT
CASSKGVRTDTQYF
>TRBV4-2|.|TRBJ2-7|few
TGTGCCAGCAGCCAAGACCCGGGGGGCCAGGACGAGCAGTACTTC
CASSQDPGGQDEQYF
>TRBV7-2|.|TRBJ1-1|.
TGTGCCAGCAGCTTCCACAGCTCAACTGAAGCTTTCTTT
CASSFHSSTEAFF
>TRBV4-1|TRBD2|TRBJ2-1|once
TGCGCCAGCAGCCAAACCCTAGCGGGGGGGCCGTCTGAGCAGTTCTTC
CASSQTLAGGPSEQFF
>TRBV7-9|TRBD1|TRBJ1-4|.
TGTGCCAGCAGCCGGGACAGGGTGGAAAAACTGTTTTTT
CASSRDRVEKLFF
>TRBV7-2|.|TRBJ2-2|.
TGTGCCAGCAGCTTAGTGGGAGGCACCGGGGAGCTGTTTTTT
CASSLVGGTGELFF
>TRBV10-1|.|TRBJ1-5|.
TGCGCCAGCAGTGGGGAGGACACCGGGCCCCAGCATTTT
CASSGEDTGPQHF
>TRBV2|TRBD1|TRBJ2-7|.
TGTGCCAGCAGTGATCATCCAGGGGGCGAGCAGTACTTC
CASSDHPGGEQYF
>TRBV25-1|.|TRBJ1-2|.
TGTGCCAGCAGTGCGTCTAACAGGGTGCATGGCTACACCTTC
CASSASNRVHGYTF
>TRBV6-2/TRBV6-3|TRBD1|TRBJ1-3|few
TGTGCCAGCAGTACCTGGACAGGCGACTCTGGAAACACCATATATTTT
CASSTWTGDSGNTIYF
>TRBV28|.|TRBJ1-1|once
TGTGCCAGCAGTTCCCATGGGGCAGTGAGAAACACTGAAGCTTTCTTT
CASSSHGAVRNTEAFF
>TRBV30|TRBD1|TRBJ1-1|once
TGTGCCTGGGGGACAGTACACACTGAAGCTTTCTTT
CAWGTVHTEAFF
>TRBV3-1/TRBV3-2|TRBD1|TRBJ1-1|.
TGTGCCAGCAGCCATCACAGGGGAAGGGCTGAAGCTTTCTTT
CASSHHRGRAEAFF
>TRBV18|.|TRBJ2-1|.
TGTGCCAGCTCACCTCAATTTATCGGGGGTAATGAGCAGTTCTTC
CASSPQFIGGNEQFF
>TRBV30|TRBD1|TRBJ1-1|.
TGCCCCCCGCGGGGGGGGACAGGGGGGAAAATGAACACTGAAGCTTTCTTT
CPPRGGTGGKMNTEAFF
>TRBV10-3|.|TRBJ1-1|.
TGTGCCACCCAGGGATACACTGAAGCTTTCTTT
CATQGYTEAFF
>TRBV2|.|TRBJ2-5|once
TGTGCCAGCAGCAAAGGACAGCAAGAGACCCAGTACTTC
CASSKGQQETQYF
>TRBV19|.|TRBJ1-4|.
TGTGCCAGTAGTGATACGTCAGACACGCGTAATGAAAAACTGTTTTTT
CASSDTSDTRNEKLFF
>TRBV5-6|.|TRBJ1-2|few
TGTGCCAGCAGCTTGGACAGGATCTATGGCTACACCTTC
CASSLDRIYGYTF
>TRBV7-9|TRBD1|TRBJ2-5|.
TGTGCCAGCAGCATCTACAGGGGGCTGAACTCTTTACTTAGGACCCAGTACTTC
CASSIYRGLNSLLRTQYF
>TRBV28|TRBD1|TRBJ1-6|.
TGTGCCAGCGATCGACAGGGGAATTCACCCCTCCACTTT
CASDRQGNSPLHF
>TRBV28|.|TRBJ2-3|.
TGTGCCAGCAGGGGGTGGGGGGGCGTCTCTAGCACAGATACGCAGTATTTT
CASRGWGGVSSTDTQYF
>TRBV11-3|TRBD1|TRBJ1-4|once
TGTGCCAGCAGCTCGACAGGGGATAATGAAAAACTGTTTTTT
CASSSTGDNEKLFF
>TRBV6-2/TRBV6-3|TRBD2|TRBJ2-1|.
TGTGCCAGCAATTACATAGCGGGGGGGCCCAGCTCCTACAATGAGCAGTTCTTC
CASNYIAGGPSSYNEQFF
>TRBV6-4|TRBD2|TRBJ2-3|.
TGTGCCAGCAGTCCCGGACTAGGGAGCACAGATACGCAGTATTTT
CASSPGLGSTDTQYF
>TRBV11-3|TRBD1|TRBJ2-7|.
TGTGCCAGCAGCTCCGACAGGGCTTTGGTGCAGTACTTC
CASSSDRALVQYF
>TRBV7-9|.|TRBJ1-2|.
TGTGCCAGCAGCTTAGGTCAGGGAAACTATGGCTACACCTTC
CASSLGQGNYGYTF
>TRBV3-1/TRBV3-2|.|TRBJ1-1|.
TGTGCCAGCAGCGTTCGGGGTACTGAAGCTTTCTTT
CASSVRGTEAFF
>TRBV7-9|.|TRBJ2-6|once
TGTGCCAGCAGCTTAGCTCGTTACTCTGGGGCCAACGTCCTGACTTTC
CASSLARYSGANVLTF
>TRBV7-2|TRBD1|TRBJ1-1|.
TGTGCCAGCAGCACACCGGACAGGGGGGTTGAAGCTTTCTTT
CASSTPDRGVEAFF
>TRBV5-1|.|TRBJ2-3|.
TGCGCCAGCAGCTCCGCCCGACAGATAAACACAGATACGCAGTATTTT
CASSSARQINTDTQYF
>TRBV5-1|TRBD1|TRBJ1-2|.
TGCGCCAGCAGCTTGGGACAGGGGAATGGCTACACCTTC
CASSLGQGNGYTF
>TRBV10-3|.|TRBJ1-3|.
TGTGCCACCGCAGACCCTAGACAGGCTGGAAACACCATATATTTT
CATADPRQAGNTIYF
>TRBV5-6|.|TRBJ2-7|.
TGTGCCAGCAGCTTGGGGGCCCGTTACGAGCAGTACTTC
CASSLGARYEQYF
>TRBV13|TRBD1|TRBJ1-2|.
TGTGCCAGCAGCTTAGAGAGACGGGACAGGGCATATCACTATGGCTACACCTTC
CASSLERRDRAYHYGYTF
>TRBV15|.|TRBJ2-1|once
TGTGCCACCAGCACCTACGACTCCCACAATGAGCAGTTCTTC
CATSTYDSHNEQFF
>TRBV7-2|TRBD2|TRBJ2-1|.
TGTGCCAGCAGCTTAGGTGGCGGGGGGGCCGAGAATGAGCAGTTCTTC
CASSLGGGGAENEQFF